Each of the 22 T cell receptor beta chains below was sequenced from the same sample in a study of Ad26.COV2.S vaccination and SARS-CoV-2 variants. The table came from immunoSEQ multiplex PCR; TCRdb's copy has only in-frame clones and leaves some out. The table has 100,000 or so clones, roughly 75% seen once. The sequencing used peripheral blood, collected after recovery from COVID-19. These receptors all stem from a human donor who had recovered from COVID-19.

V usage is TRBV21-1 and J usage is TRBJ1-6. TRBV21-1 is reported as a pseudogene. There are 16 residues in the CDR3. The CDR3 DNA follows: TGTGCCAGCAGCGCCCGTCCTCAGCCCTATAATTCACCCCTCCACTTT. Its translation is CASSARPQPYNSPLHF.

This sequence joins TRBV3-1 (or the pseudogene TRBV3-2) and TRBJ2-2, with D maybe TRBD2 (7 bases). V lost 2 bases and J 2 bases, leaving 12 bases between the germline ends. The CDR3 has 16 amino acids. CDR1 is LGHDT and CDR2 is YNNKEL in the germline V gene (reference sequence). The CDR3 sequence: CASSQFAGANTGELFF. The CDR3 DNA reads TGTGCCAGCAGCCAATTTGCGGGGGCCAACACCGGGGAGCTGTTTTTT.

The chain carries TRBV19 and TRBJ1-6; D is perhaps TRBD1 (6 bases). CDR3 length: 13 residues. Looked up from germline, CDR1 is LNHDA and CDR2 is SQIVND (reference sequence). Trimming took off 6 bases at V and 9 bases at J, with 12 bases between the two ends. The CDR3 loop reads CASRFGGLSPLHF. CDR3 sequence (DNA): TGTGCCAGTAGGTTCGGGGGGCTTTCACCCCTCCACTTT.

V is TRBV5-1 and J is TRBJ2-1; 9 bases fit TRBD1. Germline V gene lookup returns CDR1 SGHRS and CDR2 YFSETQ. Trimming removed 5 bases from V and 4 bases from J; junction bases left unmatched: 7. The CDR3 extends over 15 amino acids. The CDR3 here is CASSPGQGIYNEQFF. The CDR3 coding sequence is TGCGCCAGCAGTCCCGGACAGGGGATATACAATGAGCAGTTCTTC.

This clone was observed a single time. The rearrangement links TRBV6-5 to TRBJ1-2, with a weak D call TRBD1 (5 bases). V lost 0 bases and J 4 bases, leaving 12 bases between the germline ends. The CDR3 contains 15 residues. Germline CDR1 reads MNHEY; CDR2 reads SVGAGI. CDR3 loop: CASSYSTGEGYGYTF. The CDR3 DNA reads as TGTGCCAGCAGTTACTCGACGGGGGAAGGCTATGGCTACACCTTC.

This clone was seen once. The chain employs TRBV4-3 and TRBJ2-3, with 12 nucleotides matching TRBD1. Unmatched junction bases numbered 2, after V lost 0 bases and J lost 4 bases. CDR1 and CDR2 from the germline V gene are LGHNA and YSLEER. There are 16 residues in the CDR3. For the CDR3, the DNA is TGCGCCAGCAGCCAAGAAGGGACAGGGGGCTCAGATACGCAGTATTTT. Protein: CASSQEGTGGSDTQYF.

The chain links TRBV6-5 to TRBJ1-1; weak D call: TRBD1 (6 bases). The CDR3 extends over 15 amino acids. V was trimmed by 8 bases and J by 3 bases, leaving 19 bases between them. CDR1 is MNHEY and CDR2 is SVGAGI in the germline V gene. CDR3 DNA: TGTGCCAGCGGGGGGTCGTACAGGGAGGACACTGAAGCTTTCTTT. Residues: CASGGSYREDTEAFF.

V is TRBV12-3 or TRBV12-4 and J is TRBJ2-7, with no clear D. The CDR3 has 12 residues. The ends were cut back, 3 bases at V and 4 bases at J, with 7 bases in the middle. The CDR3 DNA reads as TGTGCCAGCAGTTTTTTCTCATACGAGCAGTACTTC. It codes for CASSFFSYEQYF.

The chain combines TRBV30 with TRBJ1-5, with a possible D match to TRBD1 (5 bases). This CDR3 comprises 13 residues. Trimming took 7 bases from V and 3 from J, leaving 13 bases between them. Germline CDR1 is GTSNPN and CDR2 is SVGIG (reference sequence). This CDR3 is CAYRQYSNQPQHF. The CDR3 DNA reads TGTGCCTACCGACAGTATTCCAATCAGCCCCAGCATTTT.

The V and J genes are TRBV6-5 and TRBJ2-1; maybe TRBD1 (5 bases). Germline loops: CDR1 MNHEY, CDR2 SVGAGI. There are 14 residues in the CDR3. The V end was cut by 7 bases, the J end by 4 bases, with 14 bases between. This CDR3 reads CASKPGSLYNEQFF. DNA for the CDR3: TGTGCCAGCAAGCCAGGGTCCCTTTACAATGAGCAGTTCTTC.

CDR3 in amino acids: CASSQSGTGTYEQYF. As DNA, the CDR3 is TGTGCCAGCAGCCAATCGGGGACGGGGACCTACGAGCAGTACTTC. The genes are TRBV3-1 (or the pseudogene TRBV3-2) and TRBJ2-7; the D gene could be TRBD1 or TRBD2 (5 bases each). The CDR3 consists of 15 residues. Germline CDR1 LGHDT, CDR2 YNNKEL (reference sequence). With 2 bases removed from V and 2 bases from J, the gap between germline ends came to 13 bases.

The genes are TRBV4-3 and TRBJ2-5; TRBD2 matches 10 bases. Per germline, CDR1 LGHNA and CDR2 YSLEER. The J segment lost 0 bases and the V segment lost 1 base, leaving 2 bases of the junction unmatched. The CDR3 totals 16 residues. CDR3 bases: TGCGCCAGCAGCCAAGGTCTAGCGGGGGACCAAGAGACCCAGTACTTC. Translated, it gives CASSQGLAGDQETQYF.

V usage is TRBV4-2 and J usage is TRBJ2-7, with D possibly being TRBD1 or TRBD2 (5 bases each). Deletions cut 0 bases from V and 0 bases from J, with 18 bases between. Germline-derived CDR1 and CDR2 are LGHNA and YNFKEQ. CDR3 length: 18 residues. The CDR3 nucleotides are TGTGCCAGCAGCCAAGATGTGGTGGCGGCAGGGAGCTCCTACGAGCAGTACTTC. Encoded protein: CASSQDVVAAGSSYEQYF.

CDR3 loop: CSVRTGALFFTF. In nucleotides, the CDR3 is TGCAGCGTTCGGACAGGAGCTCTCTTCTTCACCTTC. The chain carries TRBV29-1 and TRBJ1-2, with 7 positions matching TRBD1. The CDR3 runs 12 residues. Trimming at V came to 5 bases and at J to 13 bases, leaving 13 bases not matched to a gene. Germline CDR1 and CDR2: SQVTM and ANQGSEA. The entire variable domain, with the rest obtained from reference TRBV29-1 and TRBJ1-2, is as follows: SAVISQKPSRDICQRGTSLTIQCQVDSQVTMMFWYRQQPGQSLTLIATANQGSEATYESGFVIDKFPISRPNLTFSTLTVSNMSPEDSSIYLCSVRTGALFFTFGSGTRLTVV.

The chain employs TRBV19 and TRBJ2-4; D not certain. The ends were cut back, 8 bases at V and 6 bases at J, with 14 bases in the middle. The CDR3 has 13 amino acids. Germline CDR1 and CDR2: LNHDA and SQIVND (reference sequence). DNA of the CDR3: TGTGCCAGTGGCATATCTTTGGGAAACATTCAGTACTTC. This encodes CASGISLGNIQYF.

This chain uses TRBV7-2 with TRBJ1-3; D gene uncertain. Per germline, CDR1 SGHTA and CDR2 FQGNSA. Trimming removed 5 bases from V and 0 bases from J, with 14 bases in between. This CDR3 region has 16 residues. The CDR3 loop is CASSRNDGYSGNTIYF. The CDR3 coding sequence is TGTGCCAGCAGCCGTAATGACGGATACTCTGGAAACACCATATATTTT.

V and J are TRBV7-2 and TRBJ2-5, with 7 nucleotides matching TRBD2. Per germline, CDR1 SGHTA and CDR2 FQGNSA. This CDR3 contains 14 residues. V was clipped by 1 base and J by 5 bases; unmatched bases: 4. For the CDR3, the DNA is TGTGCCAGCAGCTTAGATCAGGGAGGGGAGACCCAGTACTTC. Protein product: CASSLDQGGETQYF.

The J gene is TRBJ1-1, the V gene TRBV5-1, with 7 bases identical to TRBD1. Germline trimming cut 0 bases from V and 11 bases from J; bases unmatched to any gene: 10. Germline lookup yields CDR1 SGHRS and CDR2 YFSETQ. The CDR3 extends over 14 amino acids. CDR3 nucleotides: TGCGCCAGCAGCTTGGAGGACAGGACTCCGGGCGCTTTCTTT. Protein sequence: CASSLEDRTPGAFF.

The V gene is TRBV9, the J gene TRBJ2-3; D not certain. The CDR3 has 13 residues. The V gene lost 1 base and the J gene lost 1 base, with 4 bases spanning the gap. Germline CDR1 and CDR2: SGDLS and YYNGEE. The CDR3 loop is CASSVQGTDTQYF. As DNA, the CDR3 is TGTGCCAGCAGCGTACAGGGCACAGATACGCAGTATTTT.

This chain connects TRBV5-1 to TRBJ2-2; D gene uncertain. Per germline, CDR1 SGHRS and CDR2 YFSETQ. Deletions cut 4 bases from V and 5 bases from J, with 3 bases between. This CDR3 is built from 11 residues. This chain's CDR3 is CASSQTGELFF. CDR3 bases: TGCGCCAGCAGCCAGACCGGGGAGCTGTTTTTT.

The V gene is TRBV2, the J gene TRBJ1-6, with D unresolved. Germline V gives CDR1 SNHLY, CDR2 FYNNEI. The CDR3 is 14 amino acids. V was shortened by 3 bases and J by 0 bases, with 3 bases between the two germline ends. CDR3 nucleotides: TGTGCCAGCAGTGATCCCTCCTATAATTCACCCCTCCACTTT. It encodes CASSDPSYNSPLHF. Supplemented by reference TRBV2 and TRBJ1-6, the full variable domain reads EPEVTQTPSHQVTQMGQEVILRCVPISNHLYFYWYRQILGQKVEFLVSFYNNEISEKSEIFDDQFSVERPDGSNFTLKIRSTKLEDSAMYFCASSDPSYNSPLHFGNGTRLTVT.

The chain links TRBV6-5 to TRBJ1-1, with D unclear. Germline CDR1 MNHEY, CDR2 SVGAGI. V was cut by 0 bases and J by 4 bases, with 9 bases left in between. The CDR3 spans 14 residues. The CDR3 bases are TGTGCCAGCAGTTACTCAAAGGTAGTCACTGAAGCTTTCTTT. Protein product: CASSYSKVVTEAFF.